This is a list of T cell receptor beta chains from one sample in a study of cytomegalovirus exposure and HLA in healthy donors. TCRdb's copy holds only in-frame clones and misses some; the assay was immunoSEQ multiplex PCR. The table shows approximately 150,000 clones, with about 71% occurring only once. Sequenced material: PBMCs. These receptors were taken from a man in his fifties in good health and CMV-seronegative. Both conserved end residues are part of each CDR3. The D gene is left open where the match is weak. Clone size is not always given. Where it is, it says once, few, many or a class for expanded clones.

D	size	V	J	DNA	CDR3
NA	NA	TRBV7-9	TRBJ1-1	TGTGCCAGCAGCTTAGAGGCGTCTACGGGGGCTTTCTTT	CASSLEASTGAFF
TRBD2	few	TRBV15	TRBJ2-3	TGTGCCACCAGCAGAGAGCTGGGACTAGCGGGGGGAACGGGAGATACGCAGTATTTT	CATSRELGLAGGTGDTQYF
TRBD1	NA	TRBV5-1	TRBJ2-3	TGCGCCAGCAGCTTTCAGGGGGCACCCACAGATACGCAGTATTTT	CASSFQGAPTDTQYF
TRBD1	few	TRBV28	TRBJ1-5	TGTGCCAGCAGTCCACCGGGACAGGGGGTTTCGAATAGCAATCAGCCCCAGCATTTT	CASSPPGQGVSNSNQPQHF
TRBD1	NA	TRBV10-3	TRBJ2-7	TGTGCCATCAGTGCCGGGACAGGGGAGTACGAGCAGTACTTC	CAISAGTGEYEQYF
NA	few	TRBV3-2	TRBJ2-7	TGTGCTATCAGAGGGCAGTACTTC	CAIRGQYF
NA	few	TRBV28	TRBJ2-2	TGTGCCAGCAGTCCCCTCTTCCCAGGGGACACCGGGGAGCTGTTTTTT	CASSPLFPGDTGELFF
NA	NA	TRBV4-1	TRBJ2-7	TGCGCCAGCAGCCAAGAAACAGGGAAAAACGAGCAGTACTTC	CASSQETGKNEQYF
TRBD1	NA	TRBV7-9	TRBJ1-2	TGTGCCAGCAGTGCAGGGGGCATGAACTATGGCTACACCTTC	CASSAGGMNYGYTF
NA	NA	TRBV5-1	TRBJ2-1	TGCGCCAGCAGCAGGGACACAGGGTCTGGCAACAATGAGCAGTTCTTC	CASSRDTGSGNNEQFF
NA	few	TRBV6-5	TRBJ1-2	TGTGCCAGCAGTTACTCTACAGCCGCACGCCACTATGGCTACACCTTC	CASSYSTAARHYGYTF
NA	NA	TRBV5-1	TRBJ2-7	TGCGCCAGCAGCTTGGAAACAGGGACCTACGAGCAGTACTTC	CASSLETGTYEQYF
TRBD2	few	TRBV19	TRBJ2-1	TGTGCCAGTAGTCCCGTAGCGGGGGGGCCCTACAATGAGCAGTTCTTC	CASSPVAGGPYNEQFF
TRBD2	NA	TRBV15	TRBJ2-3	TGTGCCACCTACCAGCGGGGGGGCTTCTTTGATACGCAGTATTTT	CATYQRGGFFDTQYF